These T cell receptor beta chains were read from a single sample in a study of graft-versus-host responses after intestinal transplantation. No antigen has been assigned to these receptors. Assay: immunoSEQ multiplex PCR; the TCRdb copy retains only in-frame clones and omits some. The sample has tens of thousands of clones; roughly 91% are singletons. The sequencing used unstimulated CD4+ T cells sorted from spleen or lymph node cells, collected before intestinal transplant. Receptors were obtained from a human donor who received an intestinal transplant. The CDR3 runs from the conserved cysteine through the conserved F or W.

TRBJ1-6	TRBV14	CASSRDRRSSYNSPLHF
TRBJ1-2	TRBV5-5	CASSLVDRDYGYTF
TRBJ2-2	TRBV14	CASSPTVGGAGELFF
TRBJ2-2	TRBV2	CASSATSGGADTGELFF
TRBJ1-1	TRBV10-3	CATRRQGWAFF
TRBJ1-6	TRBV14	CASSRTRPVRSPLHF
TRBJ1-3	TRBV2	CASSEVRNTIYF
TRBJ2-7	TRBV7-6	CASSWDRSYEQYF
TRBJ2-2	TRBV7-9	CAIHGGPGTGELFF
TRBJ2-3	TRBV19	CASKPGLPTQTDTQYF
TRBJ2-3	TRBV23-1	CASSQSSRGIGDTQYF
TRBJ1-5	TRBV30	CAWSNYRVGNQPQHF
TRBJ1-2	TRBV12-5	CASGSPDRANYGYTF
TRBJ2-5	TRBV5-4	CASSWDRDGKTQYF
TRBJ2-3	TRBV7-2	CASSESTPGLWADTQYF
TRBJ1-6	TRBV9	CASSVDPFNSPLHF
TRBJ1-5	TRBV19	CASAGTGVILSNQPQHF
TRBJ1-2	TRBV29-1	CSVLEDYGYTF
TRBJ2-3	TRBV29-1	CSVLTPGTGARDTQYF
TRBJ2-5	TRBV7-9	CASSLGGQGFRETQYF
TRBJ1-4	TRBV19	CASTPTGAGFNEKLFF
TRBJ1-5	TRBV27	CASGPSPHQPQHF
TRBJ2-6	TRBV5-1	CASSSGLFSGANVLTF
TRBJ2-7	TRBV4-1	CASSQASWAGEQYF
TRBJ1-1	TRBV2	CASRGGLNTEAFF
TRBJ1-2	TRBV11-2	CASSLDRDYGYTF
TRBJ2-7	TRBV11-2	CASSTIEGTVGREQYF
TRBJ1-6	TRBV7-9	CASSLARPGVPANSPLHF
TRBJ2-2	TRBV27	CASSSPGENTGELFF
TRBJ1-4	TRBV5-1	CASSVTGGTNEKLFF
TRBJ1-2	TRBV30	CAWSVPRMREAKNYGYTF
TRBJ1-1	TRBV7-2	CASGQDRGSTEAFF
TRBJ1-2	TRBV18	CASSPDREGRVYTF
TRBJ1-2	TRBV7-2	CASSLGEVYGYTF
TRBJ1-4	TRBV6-1	CASSLDLGTGRKLFF
TRBJ2-7	TRBV11-2	CASSLVGGSSYEQYF
TRBJ2-1	TRBV2	CASSAETELAGVSYNEQFF
TRBJ1-1	TRBV7-8	CASSTLTGNRTEAFF
TRBJ1-1	TRBV10-3	CAIRGTGDTEAFF
TRBJ2-7	TRBV10-2	CASRGSSGAVNEQYF
TRBJ2-7	TRBV7-9	CASSLTGGPTYEQYF
TRBJ2-7	TRBV10-2	CASSPDRGEQYF
TRBJ2-1	TRBV5-4	CASSALGGWEQFF
TRBJ2-3	TRBV29-1	CSVEDADTQYF
TRBJ2-7	TRBV19	CASSRTGGTYEQYF
TRBJ2-3	TRBV6-4	CAGGGVCTDTQYF